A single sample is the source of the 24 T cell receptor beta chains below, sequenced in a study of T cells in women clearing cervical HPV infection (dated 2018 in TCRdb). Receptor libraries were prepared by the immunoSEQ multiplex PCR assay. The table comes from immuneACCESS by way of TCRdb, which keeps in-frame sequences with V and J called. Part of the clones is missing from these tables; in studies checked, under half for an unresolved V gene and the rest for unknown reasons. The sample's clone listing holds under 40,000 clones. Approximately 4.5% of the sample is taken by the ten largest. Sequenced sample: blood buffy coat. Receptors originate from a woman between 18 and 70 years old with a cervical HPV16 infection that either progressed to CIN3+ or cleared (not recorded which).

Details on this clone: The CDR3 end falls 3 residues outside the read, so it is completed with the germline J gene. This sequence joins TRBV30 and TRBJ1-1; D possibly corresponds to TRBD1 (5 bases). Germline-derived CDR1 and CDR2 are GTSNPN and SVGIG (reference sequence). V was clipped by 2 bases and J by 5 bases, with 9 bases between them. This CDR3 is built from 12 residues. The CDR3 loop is CAWSFQGTEAFF. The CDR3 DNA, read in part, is TGTGCCTGGAGTTTCCAGGGTACTGAA.

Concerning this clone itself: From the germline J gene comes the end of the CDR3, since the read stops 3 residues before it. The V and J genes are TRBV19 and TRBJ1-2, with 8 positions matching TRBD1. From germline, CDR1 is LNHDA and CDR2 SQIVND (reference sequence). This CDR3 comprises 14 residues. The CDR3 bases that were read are TGTGCCAGTACAATGAAGACAGGGGTTAGTGAC. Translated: CASTMKTGVSD. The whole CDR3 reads CASTMKTGVSDYTF. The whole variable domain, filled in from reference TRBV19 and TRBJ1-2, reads DGGITQSPKYLFRKEGQNVTLSCEQNLNHDAMYWYRQDPGQGLRLIYYSQIVNDFQKGDIAEGYSVSREKKESFPLTVTSAQKNPTAFYLCASTMKTGVSDYTFGSGTRLTVV.

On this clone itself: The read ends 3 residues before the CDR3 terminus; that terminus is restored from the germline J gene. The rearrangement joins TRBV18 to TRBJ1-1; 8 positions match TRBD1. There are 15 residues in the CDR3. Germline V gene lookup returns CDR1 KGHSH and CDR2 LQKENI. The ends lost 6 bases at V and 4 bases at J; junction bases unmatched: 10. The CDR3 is CASSVPTGVFTEAFF. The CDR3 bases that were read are TGTGCCAGCTCCGTGCCGACAGGGGTGTTCACTGAA.

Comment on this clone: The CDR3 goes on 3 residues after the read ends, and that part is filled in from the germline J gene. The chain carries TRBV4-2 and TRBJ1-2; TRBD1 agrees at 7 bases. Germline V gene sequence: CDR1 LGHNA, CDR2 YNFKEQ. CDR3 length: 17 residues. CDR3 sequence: CASSKGQADLLSRGYTF. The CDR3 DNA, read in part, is TGTGCCAGCAGCAAAGGACAGGCGGATCTCCTATCTAGGGGC.

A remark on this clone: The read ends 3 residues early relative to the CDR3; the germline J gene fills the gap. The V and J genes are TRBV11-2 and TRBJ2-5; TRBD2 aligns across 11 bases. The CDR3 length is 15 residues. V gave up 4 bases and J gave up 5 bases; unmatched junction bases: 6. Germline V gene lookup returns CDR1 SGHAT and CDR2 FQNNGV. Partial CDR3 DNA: TGTGCCAGCAGCTCCAATAGCGGGGGGGAGGAGACC. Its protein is CASSSNSGGEET. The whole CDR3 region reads CASSSNSGGEETQYF.

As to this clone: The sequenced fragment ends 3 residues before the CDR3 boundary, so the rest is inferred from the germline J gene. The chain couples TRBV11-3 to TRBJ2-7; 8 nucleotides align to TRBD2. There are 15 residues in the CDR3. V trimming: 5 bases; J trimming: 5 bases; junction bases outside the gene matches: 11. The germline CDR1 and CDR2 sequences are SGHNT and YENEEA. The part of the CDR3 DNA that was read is TGTGCCAGCAGCCCCGGGGGAAGCGGGAGCCACGAG. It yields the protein CASSPGGSGSHE. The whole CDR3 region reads CASSPGGSGSHEQYF. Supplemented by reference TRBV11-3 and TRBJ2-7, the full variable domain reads EAGVVQSPRYKIIEKKQPVAFWCNPISGHNTLYWYLQNLGQGPELLIRYENEEAVDDSQLPKDRFSAERLKGVDSTLKIQPAELGDSAVYLCASSPGGSGSHEQYFGPGTRLTVT.

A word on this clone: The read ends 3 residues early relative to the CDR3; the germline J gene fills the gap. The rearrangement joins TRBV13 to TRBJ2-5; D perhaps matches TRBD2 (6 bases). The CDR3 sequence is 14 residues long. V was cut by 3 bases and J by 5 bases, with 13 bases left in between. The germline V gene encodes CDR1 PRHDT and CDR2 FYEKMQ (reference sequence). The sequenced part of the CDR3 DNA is TGTGCCAGCAGCTTGAGGGGACGGGGGGAGACC. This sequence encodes CASSLRGRGET. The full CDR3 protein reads CASSLRGRGETQYF.

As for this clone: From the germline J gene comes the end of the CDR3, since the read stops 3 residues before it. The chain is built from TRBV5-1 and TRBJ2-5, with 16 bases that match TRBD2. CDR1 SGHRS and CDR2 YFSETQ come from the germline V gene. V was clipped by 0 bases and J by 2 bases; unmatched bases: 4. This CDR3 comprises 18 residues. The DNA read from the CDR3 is TGCGCCAGCAGCTTGGAGGGACTAGCGGGAGGGCTGCAAGAGACC. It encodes CASSLEGLAGGLQET. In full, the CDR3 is CASSLEGLAGGLQETQYF. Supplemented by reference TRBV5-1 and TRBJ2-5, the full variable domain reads KAGVTQTPRYLIKTRGQQVTLSCSPISGHRSVSWYQQTPGQGLQFLFEYFSETQRNKGNFPGRFSGRQFSNSRSEMNVSTLELGDSALYLCASSLEGLAGGLQETQYFGPGTRLLVL.

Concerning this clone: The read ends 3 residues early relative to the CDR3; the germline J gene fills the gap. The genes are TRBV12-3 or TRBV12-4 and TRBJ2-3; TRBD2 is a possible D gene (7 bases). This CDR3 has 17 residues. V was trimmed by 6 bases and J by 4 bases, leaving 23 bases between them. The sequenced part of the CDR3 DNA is TGTGCCAGCAGCCCGGCTTTGGGGGGGGCCGCGGCAGATACG. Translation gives CASSPALGGAAADT. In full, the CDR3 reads CASSPALGGAAADTQYF.

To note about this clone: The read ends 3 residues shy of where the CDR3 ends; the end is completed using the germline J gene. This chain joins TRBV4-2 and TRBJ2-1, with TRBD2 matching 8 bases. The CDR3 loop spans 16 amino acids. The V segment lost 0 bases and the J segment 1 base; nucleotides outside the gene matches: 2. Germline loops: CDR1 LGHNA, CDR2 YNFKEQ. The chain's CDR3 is CASSQEAGGSYNEQFF. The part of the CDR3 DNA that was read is TGTGCCAGCAGCCAAGAGGCGGGAGGATCCTACAATGAG.

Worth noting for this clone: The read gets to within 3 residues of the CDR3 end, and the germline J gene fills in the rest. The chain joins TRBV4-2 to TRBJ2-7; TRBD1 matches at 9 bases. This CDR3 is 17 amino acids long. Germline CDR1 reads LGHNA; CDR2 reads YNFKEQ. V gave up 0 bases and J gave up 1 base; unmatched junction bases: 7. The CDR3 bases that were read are TGTGCCAGCAGCCAAGATAAATCGGGGACAGGGTCCTACGAG. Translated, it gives CASSQDKSGTGSYE. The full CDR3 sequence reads CASSQDKSGTGSYEQYF.

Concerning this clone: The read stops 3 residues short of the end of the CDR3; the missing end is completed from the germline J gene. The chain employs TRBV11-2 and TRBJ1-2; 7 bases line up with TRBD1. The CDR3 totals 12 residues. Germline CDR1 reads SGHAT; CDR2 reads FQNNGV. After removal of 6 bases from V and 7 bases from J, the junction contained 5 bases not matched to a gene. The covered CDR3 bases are TGTGCCAGCAGAGCCTACAGGGGTGGC. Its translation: CASRAYRGG. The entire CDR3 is CASRAYRGGYTF.

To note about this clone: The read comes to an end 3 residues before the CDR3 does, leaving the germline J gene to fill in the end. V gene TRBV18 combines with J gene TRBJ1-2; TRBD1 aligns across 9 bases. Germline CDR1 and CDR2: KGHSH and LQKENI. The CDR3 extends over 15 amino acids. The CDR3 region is CASSPGQGGGNDYTF. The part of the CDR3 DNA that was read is TGTGCCAGCTCTCCGGGACAGGGAGGGGGCAATGAC.

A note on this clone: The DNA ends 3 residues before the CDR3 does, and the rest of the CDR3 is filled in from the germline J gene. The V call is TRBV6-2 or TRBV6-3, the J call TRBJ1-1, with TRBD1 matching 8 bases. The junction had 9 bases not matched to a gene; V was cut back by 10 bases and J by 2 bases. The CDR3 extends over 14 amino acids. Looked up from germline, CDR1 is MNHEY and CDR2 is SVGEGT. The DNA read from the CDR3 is TGTGCCACCACTGACAGGGGAGGAAACACTGAA. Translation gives CATTDRGGNTE. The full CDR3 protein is CATTDRGGNTEAFF.

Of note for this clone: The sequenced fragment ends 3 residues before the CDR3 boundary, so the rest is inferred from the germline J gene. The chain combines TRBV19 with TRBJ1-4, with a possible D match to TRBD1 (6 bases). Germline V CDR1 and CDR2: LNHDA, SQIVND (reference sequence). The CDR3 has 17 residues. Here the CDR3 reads CASSIRGARGRGSPLFF. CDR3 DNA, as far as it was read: TGTGCCAGTAGTATACGGGGAGCTCGCGGCAGGGGTTCACCA.

CDR3 protein: CASSSTAGVRKYTF. CDR3 DNA (partial): TGTGCCAGCAGCTCCACGGCGGGTGTGCGGAAA. The rearrangement joins TRBV11-2 to TRBJ1-2; the D is unclear. The read falls 3 residues short of the CDR3 end, and the missing part is taken from the germline J gene. This CDR3 comprises 14 residues. The germline CDR1 and CDR2 sequences are SGHAT and FQNNGV.

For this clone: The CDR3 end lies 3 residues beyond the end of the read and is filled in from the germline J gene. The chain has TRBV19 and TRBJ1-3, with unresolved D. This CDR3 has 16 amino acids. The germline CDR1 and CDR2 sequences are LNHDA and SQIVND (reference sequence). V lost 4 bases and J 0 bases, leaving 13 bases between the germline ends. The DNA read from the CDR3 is TGTGCCAGTAGTACCCTGAGAGGCCCCTCTGGAAACACC. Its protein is CASSTLRGPSGNT. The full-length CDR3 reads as CASSTLRGPSGNTIYF.

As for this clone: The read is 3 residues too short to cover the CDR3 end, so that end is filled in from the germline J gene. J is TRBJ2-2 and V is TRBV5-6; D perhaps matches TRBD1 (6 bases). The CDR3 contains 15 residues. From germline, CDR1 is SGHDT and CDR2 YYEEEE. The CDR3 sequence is CASSDQDSRVGKLFF. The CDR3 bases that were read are TGTGCCAGCAGCGACCAGGACAGTCGGGTTGGAAAG. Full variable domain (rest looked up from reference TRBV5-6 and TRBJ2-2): DAGVTQSPTHLIKTRGQQVTLRCSPKSGHDTVSWYQQALGQGPQFIFQYYEEEERQRGNFPDRFSGHQFPNYSSELNVNALLLGDSALYLCASSDQDSRVGKLFFGEGSRLTVL.

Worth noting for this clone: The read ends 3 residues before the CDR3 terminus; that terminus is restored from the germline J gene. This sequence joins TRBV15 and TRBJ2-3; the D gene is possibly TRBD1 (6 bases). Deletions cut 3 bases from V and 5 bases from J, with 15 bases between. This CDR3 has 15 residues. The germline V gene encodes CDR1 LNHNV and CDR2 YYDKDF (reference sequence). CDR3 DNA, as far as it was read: TGTGCCACCAGCAGTCACAGGGCTGTTGGAGATACG. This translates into CATSSHRAVGDT. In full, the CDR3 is CATSSHRAVGDTQYF.

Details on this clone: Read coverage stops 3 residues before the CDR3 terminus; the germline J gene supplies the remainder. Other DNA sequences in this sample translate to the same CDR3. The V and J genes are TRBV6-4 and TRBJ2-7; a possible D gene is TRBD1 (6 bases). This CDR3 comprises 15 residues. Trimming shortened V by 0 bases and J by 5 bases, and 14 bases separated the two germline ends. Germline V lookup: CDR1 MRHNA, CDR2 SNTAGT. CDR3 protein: CASSDSITGIDEQYF. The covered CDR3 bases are TGTGCCAGCAGTGACTCAATTACAGGGATCGACGAG.

CDR3 sequence: CASSRRQGLEQYF. The sequenced CDR3 bases are TGTGCCAGCAGCAGAAGACAGGGGCTCGAG. This rearrangement joins TRBV7-9 to TRBJ2-7; 8 bases align to TRBD1. The CDR3 extends 3 residues past the end of the read, so its final part is completed from the germline J gene. With V trimmed by 5 bases and J by 6 bases, 6 bases remained unmatched. CDR3 size: 13 residues. In germline, CDR1 is SEHNR, CDR2 FQNEAQ (reference sequence).

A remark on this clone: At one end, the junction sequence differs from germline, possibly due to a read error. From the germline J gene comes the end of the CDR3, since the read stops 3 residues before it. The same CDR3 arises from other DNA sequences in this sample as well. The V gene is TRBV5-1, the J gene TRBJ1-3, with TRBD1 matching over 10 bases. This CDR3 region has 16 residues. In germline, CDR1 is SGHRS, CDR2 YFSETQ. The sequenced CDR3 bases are TGCGCCAGCAGCTTGGTGGACAGGGGGTCTGGAAACACG. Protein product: CASSLVDRGSGNT. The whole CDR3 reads CASSLVDRGSGNTIYF.

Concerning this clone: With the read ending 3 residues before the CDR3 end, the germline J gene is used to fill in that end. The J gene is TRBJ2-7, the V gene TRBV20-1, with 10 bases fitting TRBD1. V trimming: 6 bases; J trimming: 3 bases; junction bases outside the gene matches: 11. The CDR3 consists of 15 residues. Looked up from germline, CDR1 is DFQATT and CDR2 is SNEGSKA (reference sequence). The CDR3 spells CSAPNPGQGFYEQYF. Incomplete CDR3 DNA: TGCAGTGCCCCAAACCCGGGACAGGGGTTCTACGAG.

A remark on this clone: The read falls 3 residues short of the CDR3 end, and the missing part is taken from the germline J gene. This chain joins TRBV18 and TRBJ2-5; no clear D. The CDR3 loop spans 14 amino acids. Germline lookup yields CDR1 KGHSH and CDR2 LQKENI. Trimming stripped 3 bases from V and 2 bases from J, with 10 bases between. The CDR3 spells CASSPTQLQETQYF. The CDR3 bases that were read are TGTGCCAGCTCACCCACACAGTTACAAGAGACC.